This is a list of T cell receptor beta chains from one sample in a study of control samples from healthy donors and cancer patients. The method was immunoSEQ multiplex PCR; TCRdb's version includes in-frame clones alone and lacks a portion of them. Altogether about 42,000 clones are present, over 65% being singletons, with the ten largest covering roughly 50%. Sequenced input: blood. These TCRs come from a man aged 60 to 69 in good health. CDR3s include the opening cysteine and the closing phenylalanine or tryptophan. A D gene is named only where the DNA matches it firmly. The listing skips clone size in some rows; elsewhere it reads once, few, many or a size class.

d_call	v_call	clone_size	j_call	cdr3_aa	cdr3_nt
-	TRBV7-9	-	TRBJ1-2	CASSPRGLDYGYTF	TGTGCCAGCAGCCCAAGGGGCCTCGACTATGGCTACACCTTC
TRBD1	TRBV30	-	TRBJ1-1	CAFTGTGEMNTEAFF	TGTGCCTTCACCGGGACAGGGGAGATGAACACTGAAGCTTTCTTT
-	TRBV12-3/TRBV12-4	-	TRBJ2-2	CASSPTAPGELFF	TGTGCCAGCAGCCCGACAGCGCCCGGGGAGCTGTTTTTT
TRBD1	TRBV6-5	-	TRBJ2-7	CASTTTGSYEQYF	TGTGCCAGCACCACGACAGGGTCCTACGAGCAGTACTTC
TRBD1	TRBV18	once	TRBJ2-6	CASSLTPWTGRSGANVLTF	TGTGCCAGCTCATTGACGCCCTGGACAGGGCGCTCTGGGGCCAACGTCCTGACTTTC
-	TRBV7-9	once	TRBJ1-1	CASLTGFLNTEAFF	TGTGCCAGCTTAACAGGGTTTTTAAACACTGAAGCTTTCTTT
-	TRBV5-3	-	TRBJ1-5	CARSVDSGTLSNQPQHF	TGTGCCAGAAGCGTCGACAGCGGTACCTTGAGCAATCAGCCCCAGCATTTT
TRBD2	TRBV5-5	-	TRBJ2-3	CASSWTSGRTTDTQYF	TGTGCCAGCAGCTGGACCAGCGGGAGGACCACAGATACGCAGTATTTT
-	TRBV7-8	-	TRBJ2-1	CASSLARTGNYPEQFF	TGTGCCAGCAGCTTAGCGCGGACGGGGAATTATCCTGAGCAGTTCTTC
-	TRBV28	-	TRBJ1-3	CASSPPRYGNTIYF	TGTGCCAGCAGTCCCCCACGATACGGAAACACCATATATTTT
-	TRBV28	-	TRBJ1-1	CASSSRRGRAFF	TGTGCCAGCAGTTCACGTCGGGGGCGAGCTTTCTTT
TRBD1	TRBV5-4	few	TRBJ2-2	CASSLGTGGLAGELFF	TGTGCCAGCAGCTTGGGGACAGGGGGATTAGCCGGGGAGCTGTTTTTT
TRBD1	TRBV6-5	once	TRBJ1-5	CASSYSKTGGGQPQHF	TGTGCCAGCAGTTACTCAAAGACAGGGGGCGGTCAGCCCCAGCATTTT
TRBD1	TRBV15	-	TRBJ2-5	CATNRGQETQYF	TGTGCCACCAACAGGGGCCAAGAGACCCAGTACTTC
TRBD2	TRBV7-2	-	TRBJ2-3	CASSFRLRGGSFLDTQYF	TGTGCCAGCAGCTTTAGGCTACGGGGCGGGAGTTTCCTAGATACGCAGTATTTT
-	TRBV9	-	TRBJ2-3	CASSERGGQQSSTDTQYF	TGTGCCAGCAGCGAGAGGGGGGGGCAACAGTCTAGCACAGATACGCAGTATTTT
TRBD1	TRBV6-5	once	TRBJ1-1	CASSTGDRGGTEAFF	TGTGCCAGCAGTACTGGGGACAGGGGAGGTACTGAAGCTTTCTTT
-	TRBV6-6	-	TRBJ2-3	CASSPLSGDRASTDTQYF	TGTGCCAGCAGTCCACTCTCGGGAGACAGAGCTAGCACAGATACGCAGTATTTT
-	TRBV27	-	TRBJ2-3	CASSLSGQNTQYF	TGTGCCAGCAGTTTATCGGGGCAGAATACGCAGTATTTT
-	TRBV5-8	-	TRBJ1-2	CASSSRGRGPNYGYTF	TGTGCCAGCAGCTCAAGGGGCAGGGGACCGAACTATGGCTACACCTTC
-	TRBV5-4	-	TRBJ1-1	CASSPDANTEAFF	TGTGCCAGCAGCCCCGACGCGAACACTGAAGCTTTCTTT
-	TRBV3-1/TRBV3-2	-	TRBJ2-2	CASAPGRDTGELFF	TGTGCCAGCGCGCCCGGGAGAGACACCGGGGAGCTGTTTTTT
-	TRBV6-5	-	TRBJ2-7	CASSATRLYEQYF	TGTGCCAGCAGCGCGACGCGTTTGTACGAGCAGTACTTC
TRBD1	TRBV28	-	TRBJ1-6	CASRPHRDRTRSPLHF	TGTGCCAGCAGACCCCATAGGGACAGGACCCGATCACCCCTCCACTTT
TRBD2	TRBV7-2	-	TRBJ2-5	CASSFRVSGGEETQYF	TGTGCCAGCAGCTTCAGGGTTAGCGGGGGGGAAGAGACCCAGTACTTC
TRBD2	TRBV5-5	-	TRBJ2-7	CASSLEMGLAATFEQYF	TGTGCCAGCAGCTTGGAGATGGGACTAGCGGCTACTTTCGAGCAGTACTTC
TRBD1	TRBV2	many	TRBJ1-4	CASSRDTGGFNEKLFF	TGTGCCAGCAGCCGGGACACAGGGGGTTTTAATGAAAAACTGTTTTTT
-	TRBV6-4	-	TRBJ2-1	CASSLDWYNEQFF	TGTGCCAGCAGTTTGGACTGGTACAATGAGCAGTTCTTC
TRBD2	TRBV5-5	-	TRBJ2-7	CASSFYERGPYEQYF	TGTGCCAGCAGCTTTTATGAGCGGGGGCCCTACGAGCAGTACTTC
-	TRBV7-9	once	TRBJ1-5	CASSLGGSYSNQPQHF	TGTGCCAGCAGCTTGGGGGGATCTTATAGCAATCAGCCCCAGCATTTT
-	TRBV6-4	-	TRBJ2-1	CARRGRSSYNEQFF	TGTGCCAGACGGGGGAGGAGCTCCTACAATGAGCAGTTCTTC
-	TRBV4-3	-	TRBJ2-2	CASSSPGTANTGELFF	TGCGCCAGCAGCTCCCCCGGGACGGCTAACACCGGGGAGCTGTTTTTT
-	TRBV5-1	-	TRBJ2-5	CASSLAEGLRETQYF	TGCGCCAGCAGCTTGGCCGAAGGGTTAAGAGAGACCCAGTACTTC
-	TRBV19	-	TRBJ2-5	CASSVGLFETQYF	TGTGCCAGTAGTGTCGGTTTGTTTGAGACCCAGTACTTC
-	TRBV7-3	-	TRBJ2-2	CASSLVLTGELFF	TGTGCCAGCAGCTTAGTCCTCACCGGGGAGCTGTTTTTT
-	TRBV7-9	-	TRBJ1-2	CASRLDSNYGYTF	TGTGCCAGCAGGTTAGACTCCAACTATGGCTACACCTTC
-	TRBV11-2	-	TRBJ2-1	CASSLGSYNEQFF	TGTGCCAGCAGCTTAGGCAGCTACAATGAGCAGTTCTTC
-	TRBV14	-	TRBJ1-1	CASSQLSLEALWGTEAFF	TGTGCCAGCAGCCAACTGAGTTTGGAAGCCCTTTGGGGCACTGAAGCTTTCTTT
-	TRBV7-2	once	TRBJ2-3	CASSASPGNQGAQYF	TGTGCCAGCAGCGCCTCTCCGGGGAACCAGGGAGCGCAGTATTTT
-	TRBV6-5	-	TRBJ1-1	CASSYSRTTSSGAFF	TGTGCCAGCAGTTACTCCCGGACGACCTCTTCTGGGGCTTTCTTT
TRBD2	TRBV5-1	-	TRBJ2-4	CASSRGRGEGNIQYF	TGCGCCAGCAGCCGGGGGAGGGGCGAGGGAAACATTCAGTACTTC
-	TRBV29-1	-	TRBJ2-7	CSASWGEVRYEQYF	TGCAGCGCTTCATGGGGAGAAGTTCGCTACGAGCAGTACTTC
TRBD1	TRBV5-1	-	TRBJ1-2	CASSPLIRDRGGYTF	TGCGCCAGCAGCCCGCTAATCCGGGACAGGGGTGGCTACACCTTC
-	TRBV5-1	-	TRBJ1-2	CASSIPGQGYGYTF	TGCGCCAGCAGCATCCCGGGACAAGGTTATGGCTACACCTTC
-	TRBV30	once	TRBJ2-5	CAWSVQSIQETQYF	TGTGCCTGGAGTGTACAGTCTATACAAGAGACCCAGTACTTC
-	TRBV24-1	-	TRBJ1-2	CATSDVHQSYGYTF	TGTGCCACCAGTGATGTACACCAATCGTATGGCTACACCTTC
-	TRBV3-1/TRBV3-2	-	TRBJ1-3	CASSQDGGAGPGNTIYF	TGTGCCAGCAGCCAAGATGGAGGGGCAGGGCCTGGAAACACCATATATTTT
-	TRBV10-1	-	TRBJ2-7	CASSGGGTAYEQYF	TGCGCCAGCAGTGGGGGAGGAACGGCCTACGAGCAGTACTTC
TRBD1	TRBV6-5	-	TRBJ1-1	CASSRRTGMRTEAFF	TGTGCCAGCAGTCGACGGACAGGGATGCGGACTGAAGCTTTCTTT
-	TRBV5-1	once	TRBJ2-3	CATRDGGGRLDTQYF	TGCGCCACCAGAGATGGGGGAGGAAGGCTAGATACGCAGTATTTT
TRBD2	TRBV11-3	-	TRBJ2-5	CASSGSGKETQYF	TGTGCCAGCAGCGGGAGCGGGAAAGAGACCCAGTACTTC
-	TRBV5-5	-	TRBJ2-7	CASSPSNAYEQYF	TGTGCCAGCAGCCCGTCTAACGCCTACGAGCAGTACTTC
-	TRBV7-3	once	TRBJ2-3	CASSLQPGSDTQYF	TGTGCCAGCAGCTTGCAACCGGGCTCAGATACGCAGTATTTT
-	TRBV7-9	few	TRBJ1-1	CASSPSGRANTEAFF	TGTGCCAGCAGCCCGTCGGGCAGGGCGAACACTGAAGCTTTCTTT
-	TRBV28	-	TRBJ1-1	CASSFSSEAFF	TGTGCCAGCAGTTTCAGCTCTGAAGCTTTCTTT